This is a list of T cell receptor beta chains from one sample in a study of cytomegalovirus exposure and HLA in healthy donors. Assay: immunoSEQ multiplex PCR; the TCRdb copy retains only in-frame clones and omits some. The sample consists of some 140,000 clones, more than 75% of them appearing once. Sequenced material: PBMCs. These receptors all come from a male donor in good health and CMV-seronegative. Both conserved end residues are part of each CDR3. The order of the fields is clone size, V gene, D gene, J gene, CDR3 protein, CDR3 DNA. A D gene is named only where the DNA matches it firmly. Some rows mark clone size as missing; the rest say once, few, many or name a class of expanded clone.

.	TRBV7-2	TRBD2	TRBJ2-1	CASSQGLAGAIYNEQFF	TGTGCCAGCAGCCAGGGACTAGCGGGGGCCATCTACAATGAGCAGTTCTTC
.	TRBV7-2	.	TRBJ1-5	CASSLGGPGNQPQHF	TGTGCCAGCAGCTTAGGGGGGCCGGGCAATCAGCCCCAGCATTTT
.	TRBV7-9	.	TRBJ2-1	CASSDGGPGNNEQFF	TGTGCCAGCAGCGACGGGGGGCCAGGGAACAATGAGCAGTTCTTC
.	TRBV19	TRBD1	TRBJ1-5	CASSGQPHSNQPQHF	TGTGCCAGCTCGGGACAGCCCCATAGCAATCAGCCCCAGCATTTT
few	TRBV2	.	TRBJ1-1	CASSEYAAKNTEAFF	TGTGCCAGCAGTGAATACGCAGCGAAGAACACTGAAGCTTTCTTT
.	TRBV19	TRBD1	TRBJ1-4	CASRTGRRDRNEKPFF	TGTGCCAGTAGAACCGGGCGCCGGGACAGGAATGAAAAACCGTTTTTT
.	TRBV5-4	.	TRBJ2-1	CASSHQGNGYNEQFF	TGTGCCAGCAGCCACCAGGGTAACGGCTACAATGAGCAGTTCTTC
.	TRBV5-1	.	TRBJ2-7	CASSGQGYEQYF	TGCGCCAGCAGCGGGCAGGGCTACGAGCAGTACTTC
.	TRBV12-5	TRBD2	TRBJ2-3	CASGEDGGSSTDTQYF	TGTGCTAGTGGCGAAGACGGGGGGTCTAGCACAGATACGCAGTATTTT
.	TRBV10-3	TRBD2	TRBJ2-7	CAISGLAGAQGEQYF	TGTGCCATCAGTGGGCTAGCGGGGGCTCAGGGCGAGCAGTACTTC
.	TRBV7-9	TRBD2	TRBJ2-3	CASSPATSGGSDTQYF	TGTGCCAGCAGCCCTGCGACTAGCGGGGGCTCAGATACGCAGTATTTT
.	TRBV9	TRBD2	TRBJ2-3	CASSVVSGGARDTQYF	TGTGCCAGCAGCGTAGTTAGCGGGGGGGCTAGAGATACGCAGTATTTT
.	TRBV5-1	TRBD1	TRBJ1-3	CASSLGSGQGAGNTIYF	TGCGCCAGCAGCTTGGGTTCGGGACAGGGTGCCGGAAACACCATATATTTT
.	TRBV19	TRBD1	TRBJ2-4	CASSIKRGQGMGNIQYF	TGTGCCAGTAGTATTAAACGGGGACAGGGGATGGGAAACATTCAGTACTTC
.	TRBV9	TRBD1	TRBJ1-5	CASSPTGGGQPQHF	TGTGCCAGCAGCCCCACAGGGGGGGGTCAGCCCCAGCATTTT
.	TRBV27	TRBD1	TRBJ1-1	CASSLQPNSDRGNTEAFF	TGTGCCAGCAGTTTACAGCCCAACTCGGACAGGGGGAACACTGAAGCTTTCTTT
.	TRBV7-2	.	TRBJ2-7	CASSLRPYEQYF	TGTGCCAGCAGCTTACGTCCCTACGAGCAGTACTTC
once	TRBV27	TRBD2	TRBJ2-1	CASSSLAGGFNEQFF	TGTGCCAGCAGTTCTCTAGCGGGGGGATTCAATGAGCAGTTCTTC
.	TRBV29-1	TRBD1	TRBJ1-2	CSVTDRDGYTF	TGCAGCGTTACCGACAGGGATGGCTACACCTTC
few	TRBV7-9	TRBD1	TRBJ2-5	CASSWTGGVETQYF	TGTGCCAGCAGCTGGACAGGGGGCGTAGAGACCCAGTACTTC
.	TRBV6-5	TRBD1	TRBJ1-2	CASSLGTERGYTF	TGTGCCAGCAGTTTAGGGACAGAACGCGGCTACACCTTC
once	TRBV9	.	TRBJ2-1	CASKGPGNEQFF	TGTGCCAGCAAGGGGCCCGGGAATGAGCAGTTCTTC
.	TRBV25-1	TRBD1	TRBJ2-5	CATAGDRGQTQYF	TGTGCCACAGCAGGGGACAGGGGGCAGACCCAGTACTTC
.	TRBV7-2	TRBD2	TRBJ2-5	CASSLGGGYQETQYF	TGTGCCAGCAGCTTAGGCGGGGGGTACCAAGAGACCCAGTACTTC
.	TRBV7-9	TRBD1	TRBJ1-1	CASSLERTGGTNTEAFF	TGTGCCAGCAGCTTAGAGAGGACAGGGGGAACGAACACTGAAGCTTTCTTT
.	TRBV4-3	.	TRBJ2-2	CASSQHYGTSNTGELFF	TGCGCCAGCAGCCAACACTACGGGACTTCGAACACCGGGGAGCTGTTTTTT
.	TRBV5-1	.	TRBJ1-1	CASSPQGWDTEAFF	TGCGCCAGCAGCCCCCAGGGATGGGACACTGAAGCTTTCTTT
few	TRBV5-1	TRBD1	TRBJ1-1	CASSLDTRGSTEAFF	TGCGCCAGCAGCTTGGACACCAGGGGGAGTACTGAAGCTTTCTTT
.	TRBV7-2	TRBD2	TRBJ2-3	CASSQDINTGGSTDTQYF	TGTGCCAGCAGCCAGGACATAAACACGGGGGGGAGCACAGATACGCAGTATTTT
few	TRBV6-1	.	TRBJ1-1	CASSPGGGMRTEAFF	TGTGCCAGCAGTCCTGGGGGGGGGATGAGGACTGAAGCTTTCTTT
.	TRBV5-4	TRBD1	TRBJ2-7	CASSFWGTGGYEQYF	TGTGCCAGCAGCTTCTGGGGGACAGGGGGCTACGAGCAGTACTTC
.	TRBV5-4	TRBD1	TRBJ1-4	CASSSQGAGNEKLFF	TGTGCCAGCAGCTCACAGGGGGCGGGTAATGAAAAACTGTTTTTT
.	TRBV30	TRBD1	TRBJ1-6	CAWSRDRGNSPLHF	TGTGCCTGGAGTAGAGACAGGGGAAATTCACCCCTCCACTTT
.	TRBV9	TRBD1	TRBJ1-1	CASSVTGGDTEAFF	TGTGCCAGCAGCGTCACAGGGGGGGACACTGAAGCTTTCTTT
.	TRBV29-1	.	TRBJ1-1	CSVDGLRTEAFF	TGCAGCGTTGATGGGCTGAGAACTGAAGCTTTCTTT
once	TRBV6-1	TRBD1	TRBJ1-2	CASSEWGTEINYGYTF	TGTGCCAGCAGTGAGTGGGGGACAGAAATTAACTATGGCTACACCTTC
.	TRBV20-1	.	TRBJ2-2	CSAPGSGELFF	TGCAGTGCTCCAGGGTCCGGGGAGCTGTTTTTT
.	TRBV2	.	TRBJ1-5	CASSRQSLNQPQHF	TGTGCCAGCAGCAGACAGAGTCTCAATCAGCCCCAGCATTTT
.	TRBV7-8	.	TRBJ1-1	CASSIQGIKTEAFF	TGTGCCAGCAGCATTCAGGGGATAAAGACTGAAGCTTTCTTT
.	TRBV9	.	TRBJ1-2	CASSVGGGAYGYTF	TGTGCCAGCAGCGTAGGGGGGGGCGCTTATGGCTACACCTTC
.	TRBV7-2	TRBD1	TRBJ1-5	CASSTTGGNQPQHF	TGTGCCAGCAGCACGACAGGGGGGAATCAGCCCCAGCATTTT
.	TRBV7-7	.	TRBJ1-3	CASSPFKGGNTIYF	TGTGCTAGCAGCCCCTTCAAGGGGGGAAACACCATATATTTT
.	TRBV7-9	TRBD1	TRBJ1-6	CASSTGQGGNSPLHF	TGTGCCAGCAGCACAGGGCAGGGGGGTAATTCACCCCTCCACTTT
.	TRBV19	.	TRBJ1-5	CASSIQGDQPQHF	TGTGCCAGTAGTATACAGGGTGACCAGCCCCAGCATTTT
.	TRBV5-1	.	TRBJ2-5	CASSSDNQETQYF	TGCGCCAGCAGCTCGGACAACCAAGAGACCCAGTACTTC
.	TRBV11-2	TRBD2	TRBJ2-2	CASSLVQAGDTGELFF	TGTGCCAGCAGCTTAGTCCAAGCGGGGGACACCGGGGAGCTGTTTTTT
.	TRBV4-1	TRBD2	TRBJ2-1	CASSPSLSRGGGNEQFF	TGCGCCAGCAGTCCCTCTCTATCTAGGGGCGGGGGCAATGAGCAGTTCTTC
once	TRBV7-9	.	TRBJ2-5	CASSLGQGLGETQYF	TGTGCCAGCAGCTTAGGTCAGGGTCTAGGTGAGACCCAGTACTTC
.	TRBV2	TRBD1	TRBJ1-5	CASSQPRDRGRTGNQPQHF	TGTGCCAGCAGTCAACCCCGGGACAGGGGGCGGACGGGGAATCAGCCCCAGCATTTT